The 22 T cell receptor beta chains below come from one sample, sequenced in a study of cytomegalovirus exposure and HLA in healthy donors. Use of 60 Vbeta and 13 Jbeta primers characterized the PCR. Some clones are missing from TCRdb's copy, which holds only in-frame ones; the method was immunoSEQ multiplex PCR. The table shows tens of thousands of clones, with about four fifths occurring only once. Specimen: PBMCs. The origin of the receptors is a man aged 45-65 years in good health and CMV-seropositive.

The rearrangement links TRBV2 to TRBJ2-3; D unclear. There are 12 residues in the CDR3. Deletions cut 3 bases from V and 3 bases from J, with 4 bases between. From germline, CDR1 is SNHLY and CDR2 FYNNEI. The CDR3 is CASSDTTDTQYF. The CDR3 DNA is TGTGCCAGCAGTGATACTACAGATACGCAGTATTTT.

The V gene is TRBV30, the J gene TRBJ2-7, with TRBD2 as a possible D gene (6 bases). There are 11 residues in the CDR3. Per germline, CDR1 GTSNPN and CDR2 SVGIG (reference sequence). The CDR3 DNA reads as TGTGCTTACGGGACTCTCAACGAGCAGTACTTC. Its protein is CAYGTLNEQYF.

The chain employs TRBV5-1 and TRBJ2-7; the D is unclear. Trimming took off 0 bases at V and 0 bases at J, with 10 bases between the two ends. The CDR3 covers 15 residues. Germline V gives CDR1 SGHRS, CDR2 YFSETQ. CDR3 nucleotides: TGCGCCAGCAGCTTGGGGGCACCACCCTCCTACGAGCAGTACTTC. It specifies CASSLGAPPSYEQYF. The entire variable domain, with the rest obtained from reference TRBV5-1 and TRBJ2-7, is as follows: KAGVTQTPRYLIKTRGQQVTLSCSPISGHRSVSWYQQTPGQGLQFLFEYFSETQRNKGNFPGRFSGRQFSNSRSEMNVSTLELGDSALYLCASSLGAPPSYEQYFGPGTRLTVT.

The chain employs TRBV2 and TRBJ2-7, with D maybe TRBD1 (6 bases). The germline V and J ends were trimmed by 3 bases and 0 bases, with 12 bases remaining between them. This CDR3 is 15 amino acids long. Looked up from germline, CDR1 is SNHLY and CDR2 is FYNNEI. In DNA form, the CDR3 reads TGTGCCAGCAGTGACCAGGGGTGGGTCTCCTACGAGCAGTACTTC. This gives the protein CASSDQGWVSYEQYF.

Only a few counts were recorded for this clone. The chain employs TRBV19 and TRBJ1-1; D unresolved. This CDR3 region has 14 residues. The germline V gene encodes CDR1 LNHDA and CDR2 SQIVND (reference sequence). The V and J ends lost 2 bases and 4 bases respectively, with 11 bases between them. CDR3 sequence (DNA): TGTGCCAGTAGTATAATGGGTAGCGTCACTGAAGCTTTCTTT. Its translation is CASSIMGSVTEAFF.

Concerning this clone itself: The junction differs from germline at one of its ends, possibly a read error. The J gene is TRBJ2-7, the V gene TRBV7-9; 8 bases line up with TRBD1. The CDR3 covers 14 residues. CDR1 and CDR2 from the germline V gene are SEHNR and FQNEAQ (reference sequence). The CDR3 DNA reads as TGTTCCAGCAGCGCCAGACAGGGGTGGAACGAGCAGTACTTC. Its translation: CSSSARQGWNEQYF.

V gene TRBV5-1 combines with J gene TRBJ2-7, with TRBD2 matching 7 bases. The CDR3 runs to 15 residues. After removal of 4 bases from V and 4 bases from J, the junction contained 11 bases not matched to a gene. Germline CDR1 is SGHRS and CDR2 is YFSETQ. CDR3 in amino acids: CASSPTRTSSYEQYF. CDR3 DNA sequence: TGCGCCAGCAGCCCCACCCGGACTAGTTCTTACGAGCAGTACTTC.

The genes are TRBV11-2 and TRBJ1-4; 11 bases are a match to TRBD1. The CDR3 totals 17 residues. CDR1 and CDR2 (germline): SGHAT, FQNNGV. The V gene end was trimmed by 5 bases and the J gene end by 0 bases; junction bases not matched to a gene: 5. The CDR3 DNA reads TGTGCCAGCAGCGTGGGACAGGGGGACGCAACTAATGAAAAACTGTTTTTT. As protein: CASSVGQGDATNEKLFF.

The rearrangement uses TRBV30 and TRBJ2-2; tentatively, D is TRBD1 (6 bases). Germline lookup yields CDR1 GTSNPN and CDR2 SVGIG (reference sequence). Trimming removed 2 bases at V and 5 bases at J, with 21 bases between. This CDR3 contains 17 residues. Here the CDR3 DNA reads TGTGCCTGGAGTCATCAGGGGTTTAGTGTGAGGACCGGGGAGCTGTTTTTT. This gives the protein CAWSHQGFSVRTGELFF.

As concerns this clone: A junction boundary mismatches the germline segment, possibly from a read error. The gene calls are TRBV7-7 and TRBJ2-1; TRBD2 matches 10 bases. Germline CDR1 is SSHAT and CDR2 is FNYEAQ (reference sequence). The CDR3 length is 14 residues. The DNA of the CDR3 is TGTGCTAGCAGCTCCGGGACTAGCGTAAATGAGCAGTTCTTC. This encodes CASSSGTSVNEQFF.

The J gene is TRBJ2-7, the V gene TRBV9; D gene uncertain. Trimming stripped 0 bases from V and 1 base from J, with 8 bases between. The germline V gene has CDR1 SGDLS and CDR2 YYNGEE. The CDR3 sequence is 14 residues long. The CDR3 region is CASSVGPRSYEQYF. The CDR3 nucleotides read TGTGCCAGCAGCGTAGGGCCCCGTTCCTACGAGCAGTACTTC.

The CDR3 here is CASEAFDTYEQYF. The CDR3, as DNA: TGTGCCAGCGAAGCGTTTGATACCTACGAGCAGTACTTC. The rearrangement joins TRBV7-2 to TRBJ2-7; no clear D. The CDR3 contains 13 residues. The germline gives CDR1 SGHTA, CDR2 FQGNSA. Trimming removed 8 bases at V and 2 bases at J, with 13 bases between.

The rearrangement links TRBV2 to TRBJ2-3, with TRBD2 matching over 13 bases. CDR1 and CDR2 (germline): SNHLY, FYNNEI. V shed 8 bases and J 2 bases; nucleotides not matched to a gene: 4. The CDR3 runs 15 residues. The CDR3 coding sequence is TGTGCCAGCGGGGGGACTAGCGGGGTCACAGATACGCAGTATTTT. Encoded protein: CASGGTSGVTDTQYF.

This clone was observed once. The rearrangement joins TRBV19 to TRBJ1-2, with 12 bases that match TRBD1. The germline CDR1 and CDR2 sequences are LNHDA and SQIVND (reference sequence). This CDR3 has 15 residues. V shed 6 bases and J 7 bases; nucleotides not matched to a gene: 9. The CDR3 protein is CASSLPGQGAFGYTF. CDR3 DNA sequence: TGTGCCAGTAGCCTTCCGGGACAGGGGGCTTTTGGCTACACCTTC.

About this clone itself: This clone may be a read error of a much larger clone one base away. The genes are TRBV7-9 and TRBJ1-2; D is perhaps TRBD1 (6 bases). There are 13 residues in the CDR3. Germline V gene data show CDR1 as SEHNR and CDR2 as FQNEAQ (reference sequence). CDR3 loop: CSSTRGQARGYTF. CDR3 sequence (DNA): TGTTCCAGCACCAGGGGCCAGGCTCGGGGCTACACCTTC.

This chain joins TRBV4-1 and TRBJ1-1; D is unclear. CDR1 MGHRA and CDR2 YSYEKL come from the germline V gene. CDR3 length: 13 amino acids. Trimming shortened V by 3 bases and J by 4 bases, and 9 bases separated the two germline ends. CDR3 bases: TGCGCCAGCAGCCAGGAGGACCTCACTGAAGCTTTCTTT. It encodes CASSQEDLTEAFF.

This clone was found once. V is TRBV4-3 and J is TRBJ1-2; 7 positions match TRBD1. Per the germline V gene, CDR1 is LGHNA and CDR2 is YSLEER. The CDR3 is made up of 14 amino acids. The ends lost 3 bases at V and 3 bases at J; junction bases unmatched: 4. CDR3 coding DNA: TGCGCCAGCAGCCAGGGTGGACAGGACTATGGCTACACCTTC. Its protein is CASSQGGQDYGYTF.

The chain carries TRBV13 and TRBJ2-6; D is perhaps TRBD1 (5 bases). Per germline, CDR1 PRHDT and CDR2 FYEKMQ (reference sequence). CDR3 length equals 15 residues. V was cut by 5 bases and J by 3 bases, with 11 bases left in between. CDR3 in DNA: TGTGCCAGCAGCCAAAGGGGAATTGGGGCCAACGTCCTGACTTTC. It specifies CASSQRGIGANVLTF.

CDR3 nucleotide sequence: TGTGCCAGCAGCCCGCGTCCCGGGACAGGGGAACACATTCAGTACTTC. Translated, it gives CASSPRPGTGEHIQYF. J is TRBJ2-4 and V is TRBV7-9; 10 bases map to TRBD1. Germline values: CDR1 SEHNR, CDR2 FQNEAQ (reference sequence). This CDR3 has 16 residues. V shed 5 bases, J shed 8 bases, and the junction held 12 bases outside the gene matches.

A few counts support this clone. The chain recombines TRBV5-4 with TRBJ2-6; D gene ambiguous. There are 14 residues in the CDR3. V was shortened by 6 bases and J by 2 bases, with 9 bases between the two germline ends. Germline V gene lookup returns CDR1 SGHNT and CDR2 YYREEE (reference sequence). CDR3 nucleotide sequence: TGTGCCAGCACTTGGGCAGCTGGGGCCAACGTCCTGACTTTC. This gives the protein CASTWAAGANVLTF.

The chain recombines TRBV6-1 with TRBJ1-5; weak D call: TRBD1 (5 bases). V was trimmed by 5 bases and J by 3 bases, leaving 14 bases between them. CDR3 size: 15 residues. From germline, CDR1 is MNHNS and CDR2 SASEGT. CDR3 nucleotides: TGTGCCAGCAGTAAGGCTGGGGGGATCAATCAGCCCCAGCATTTT. This sequence encodes CASSKAGGINQPQHF.

The V call is TRBV7-8, the J call TRBJ2-7; 7 bases align to TRBD1. Trimming took 1 base from V and 2 from J; bases not matched to a gene: 11. This CDR3 is 17 amino acids long. The germline gives CDR1 SGHVS, CDR2 FQNEAQ. The CDR3: CASSLDFFGTEAYEQYF. The CDR3 DNA follows: TGTGCCAGCAGCTTAGATTTTTTCGGGACAGAAGCCTACGAGCAGTACTTC.